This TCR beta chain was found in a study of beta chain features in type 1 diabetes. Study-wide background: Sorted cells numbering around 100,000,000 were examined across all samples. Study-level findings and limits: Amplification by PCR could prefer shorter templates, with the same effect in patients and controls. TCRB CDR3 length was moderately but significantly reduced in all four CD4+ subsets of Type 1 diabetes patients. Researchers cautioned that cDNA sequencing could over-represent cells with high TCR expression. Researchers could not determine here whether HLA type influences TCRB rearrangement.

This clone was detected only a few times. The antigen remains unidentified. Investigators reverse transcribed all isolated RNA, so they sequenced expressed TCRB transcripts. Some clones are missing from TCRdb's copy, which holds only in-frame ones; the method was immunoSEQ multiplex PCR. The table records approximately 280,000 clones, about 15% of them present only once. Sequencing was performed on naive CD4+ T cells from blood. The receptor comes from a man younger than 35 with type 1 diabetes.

CDR3 in DNA: TGTGCCAGCAGCTTAGGTGTGGGACAGCGAACGTGGGAGCAGTACTTC. This sequence encodes CASSLGVGQRTWEQYF. The chain links TRBV7-9 to TRBJ2-7; 7 bases align to TRBD1. The CDR3 length is 16 residues. Germline loops: CDR1 SEHNR, CDR2 FQNEAQ (reference sequence). Germline trimming cut 1 base from V and 7 bases from J; bases unmatched to any gene: 13.